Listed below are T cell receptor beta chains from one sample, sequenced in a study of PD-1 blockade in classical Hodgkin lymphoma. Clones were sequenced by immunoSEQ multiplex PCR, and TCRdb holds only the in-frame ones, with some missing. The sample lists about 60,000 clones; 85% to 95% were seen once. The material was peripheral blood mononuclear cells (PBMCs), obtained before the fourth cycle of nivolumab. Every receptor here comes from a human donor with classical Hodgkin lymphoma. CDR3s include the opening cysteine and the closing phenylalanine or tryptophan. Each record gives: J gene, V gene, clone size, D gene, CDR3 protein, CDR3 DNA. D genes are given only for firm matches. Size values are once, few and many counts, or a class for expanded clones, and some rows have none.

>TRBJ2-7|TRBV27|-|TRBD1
CASSLKGTVFSYYEQYF
TGTGCCAGCAGTTTAAAAGGGACAGTTTTTTCCTACTACGAGCAGTACTTC
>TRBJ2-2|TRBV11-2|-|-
CASSLGRSFPGELFF
TGTGCCAGCAGCTTAGGACGTAGTTTCCCCGGGGAGCTGTTTTTT
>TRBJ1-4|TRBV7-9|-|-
CASTSTNRGEKLFF
TGTGCCAGCACAAGTACAAATCGGGGTGAAAAACTGTTTTTT
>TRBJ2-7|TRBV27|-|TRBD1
CASSPGTGVGEQYF
TGTGCCAGCAGTCCCGGGACAGGGGTCGGCGAGCAGTACTTC
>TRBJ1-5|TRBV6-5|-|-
CASSVHLNRPQHF
TGTGCCAGCAGCGTACACCTGAATCGGCCCCAGCATTTT
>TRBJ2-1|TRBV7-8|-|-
CASSLEGGLVYNEQFF
TGTGCCAGCAGCTTAGAGGGGGGCTTGGTCTACAATGAGCAGTTCTTC
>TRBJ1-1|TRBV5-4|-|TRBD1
CASSLDPGQGAFF
TGTGCCAGCAGCTTGGACCCGGGACAGGGGGCTTTCTTT
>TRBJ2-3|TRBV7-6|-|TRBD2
CASSLFPSGRAPDTQYF
TGTGCCAGCAGCCTTTTTCCCAGCGGGAGGGCACCGGATACGCAGTATTTT
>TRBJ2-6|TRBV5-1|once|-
CASSFQGSAGANVLTF
TGCGCCAGCAGCTTCCAGGGTTCGGCCGGGGCCAACGTCCTGACTTTC
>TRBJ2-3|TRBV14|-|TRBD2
CASSQDRGRGTDTQYF
TGTGCCAGCAGCCAAGATCGCGGGAGGGGCACAGATACGCAGTATTTT
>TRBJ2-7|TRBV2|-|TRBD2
CASIVLAGGLYEQYF
TGTGCCAGCATCGTACTAGCGGGAGGTCTCTACGAGCAGTACTTC
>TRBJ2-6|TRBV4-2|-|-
CASSQEGVSGANVLTF
TGTGCCAGCAGCCAAGAAGGGGTTTCTGGGGCCAACGTCCTGACTTTC
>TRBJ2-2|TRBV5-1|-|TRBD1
CASSLHFTGDEDTGELFF
TGCGCCAGCAGCTTGCACTTTACAGGGGACGAGGACACCGGGGAGCTGTTTTTT
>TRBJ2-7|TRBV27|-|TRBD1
CASRHHMGQGRPIPYEQYF
TGTGCCAGCAGACACCATATGGGACAGGGGCGCCCTATTCCCTACGAGCAGTACTTC
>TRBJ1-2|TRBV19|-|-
CASSPRGGTYGYTF
TGTGCCAGTAGTCCTCGGGGGGGAACCTATGGCTACACCTTC
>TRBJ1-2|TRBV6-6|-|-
CASSGDSYGYTF
TGTGCCAGCAGTGGAGACTCCTATGGCTACACCTTC
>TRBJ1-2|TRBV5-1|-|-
CASSLAGANYGYTF
TGCGCCAGCAGCTTGGCAGGAGCTAACTATGGCTACACCTTC
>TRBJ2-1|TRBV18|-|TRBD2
CASSPGGSVGEQFF
TGTGCCAGCTCCCCGGGGGGGTCCGTTGGTGAGCAGTTCTTC
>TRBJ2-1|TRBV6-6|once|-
CASSYRDYNEQFF
TGTGCCAGCAGTTACAGGGATTACAATGAGCAGTTCTTC
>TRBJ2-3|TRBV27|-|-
CASTPTGLGGVRLSTDTQYF
TGTGCCAGCACCCCCACGGGACTCGGCGGGGTGCGGTTAAGCACAGATACGCAGTATTTT
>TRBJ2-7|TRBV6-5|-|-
CASRRQVGLYEQYF
TGTGCCAGCAGGCGACAGGTCGGGCTCTACGAGCAGTACTTC
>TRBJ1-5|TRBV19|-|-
CASSISTSGNQPQHF
TGTGCCAGTAGTATATCTACATCGGGAAATCAGCCCCAGCATTTT
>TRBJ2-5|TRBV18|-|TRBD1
CASSPRGETQYF
TGTGCCAGCTCACCCAGGGGGGAGACCCAGTACTTC
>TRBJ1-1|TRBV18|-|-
CASSMQVEAFF
TGTGCCAGCTCAATGCAGGTTGAAGCTTTCTTT
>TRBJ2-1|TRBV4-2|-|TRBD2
CASSQERTSRYNEQFF
TGTGCCAGCAGCCAAGAGAGGACTAGCAGATACAATGAGCAGTTCTTC
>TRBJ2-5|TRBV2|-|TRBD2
CASSPGGAQYQETQYF
TGTGCCAGCAGCCCGGGGGGGGCACAGTACCAAGAGACCCAGTACTTC
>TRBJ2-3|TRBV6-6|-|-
CASSYYSDTQYF
TGTGCCAGCAGTTACTATTCAGATACGCAGTATTTT
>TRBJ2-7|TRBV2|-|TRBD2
CASSASGYSYEQYF
TGTGCCAGCTCCGCTAGCGGGTACTCCTACGAGCAGTACTTC
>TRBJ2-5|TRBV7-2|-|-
CASSLTGGLETQYF
TGTGCCAGCAGCTTGACCGGGGGCCTTGAGACCCAGTACTTC
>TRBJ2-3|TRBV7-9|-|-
CASSPYPGRITDTQYF
TGTGCCAGCAGCCCGTATCCGGGACGGATTACAGATACGCAGTATTTT
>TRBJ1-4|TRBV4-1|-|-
CASSQGARRFEKLFF
TGCGCCAGCAGCCAAGGGGCCAGGCGATTTGAAAAACTGTTTTTT
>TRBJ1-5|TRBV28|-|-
CASSFSPSNQPQHF
TGTGCCAGCAGTTTTAGCCCTAGCAATCAGCCCCAGCATTTT
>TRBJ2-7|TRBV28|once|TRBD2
CASSFTLAGLSYEQYF
TGTGCCAGCAGTTTTACGCTAGCGGGACTCTCCTACGAGCAGTACTTC
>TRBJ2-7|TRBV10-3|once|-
CAISESGALYEQYF
TGTGCCATCAGTGAGTCCGGGGCCCTTTACGAGCAGTACTTC
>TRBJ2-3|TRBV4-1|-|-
CASSHIRDTQYF
TGCGCCAGCAGCCACATACGGGATACGCAGTATTTT
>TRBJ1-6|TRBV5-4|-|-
CASSLSAGNSPLHF
TGTGCCAGCAGCTTGTCAGCGGGGAATTCACCCCTCCACTTT
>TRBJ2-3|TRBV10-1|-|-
CASSESGRDTQYF
TGCGCCAGCAGTGAGTCTGGACGAGATACGCAGTATTTT
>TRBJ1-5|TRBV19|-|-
CASSRPGNQPQHF
TGTGCCAGTAGTCGACCTGGCAATCAGCCCCAGCATTTT
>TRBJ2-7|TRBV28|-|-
CASTGGPVSSYEQYF
TGTGCCAGCACCGGGGGGCCAGTCAGCTCCTACGAGCAGTACTTC
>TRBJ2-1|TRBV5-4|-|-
CASSLGHGDEQFF
TGTGCCAGCAGCTTGGGTCACGGCGATGAGCAGTTCTTC
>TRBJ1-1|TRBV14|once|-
CASSQIAGSEAFF
TGTGCCAGCAGCCAAATCGCGGGATCTGAAGCTTTCTTT
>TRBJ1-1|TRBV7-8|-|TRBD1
CASSQMGQMNTEAFF
TGTGCCAGCAGCCAGATGGGACAGATGAACACTGAAGCTTTCTTT
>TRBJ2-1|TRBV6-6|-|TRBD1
CASSRPGQGANEQFF
TGTGCCAGCAGTAGACCGGGACAGGGGGCAAATGAGCAGTTCTTC
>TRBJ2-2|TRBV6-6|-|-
CASTDWRRAGELFF
TGTGCCAGCACGGACTGGAGGAGGGCCGGGGAGCTGTTTTTT
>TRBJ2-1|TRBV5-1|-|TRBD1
CASRLILGQGPEQFF
TGCGCCAGCAGGTTGATTCTGGGACAGGGGCCTGAGCAGTTCTTC